Below are 12 T cell receptor beta chains sequenced from a single sample in a study of blood T cell repertoires in COVID-19. Here immunoSEQ multiplex PCR was the method, and the copy in TCRdb shows in-frame clones only, minus some. Of 150,000 to 200,000 clones listed, approximately 90% are singletons. What was sequenced was PBMCs or T cells enriched from blood (not recorded which). The source is a woman aged 18-35 years who had recovered from COVID-19.

The chain carries TRBV6-5 and TRBJ2-3; D is ambiguous. V was cut by 2 bases and J by 1 base, with 4 bases left in between. The CDR3 is 13 residues long. Germline V gives CDR1 MNHEY, CDR2 SVGAGI. The CDR3 nucleotides read TGTGCCAGCAGTTACAGCGGCACAGATACGCAGTATTTT. It is translated as CASSYSGTDTQYF.

This sequence joins TRBV2 and TRBJ2-1, with no clear D. CDR1 is SNHLY and CDR2 is FYNNEI in the germline V gene. This CDR3 spans 13 amino acids. V was trimmed by 7 bases and J by 9 bases, leaving 16 bases between them. The CDR3 DNA is TGTGCCAGCACCCAGGAAGCCGACGGTGAGCAGTTCTTC. This codes for CASTQEADGEQFF.

V gene TRBV28 combines with J gene TRBJ2-3; D uncertain. This CDR3 contains 11 residues. V dropped 3 bases and J dropped 6 bases, with 4 bases sitting between them. From germline, CDR1 is MDHEN and CDR2 SYDVKM. In DNA form, the CDR3 reads TGTGCCAGCAGTTTTTATGATACGCAGTATTTT. Translated: CASSFYDTQYF.

This clone was seen a single time. The chain carries TRBV28 and TRBJ2-7, with 7 bases lining up with TRBD1. The CDR3 is 15 amino acids. Germline assignment: CDR1 MDHEN and CDR2 SYDVKM. V lost 6 bases, J lost 3 bases, and 11 bases stayed unmatched. This CDR3 reads CASSPDRARIYEQYF. The CDR3 DNA is TGTGCCAGCAGCCCCGACAGGGCTAGGATCTACGAGCAGTACTTC.

The chain has TRBV27 and TRBJ1-1; the D gene is possibly TRBD1 (5 bases). CDR1 is MNHEY and CDR2 is SMNVEV in the germline V gene (reference sequence). The CDR3 covers 15 residues. V shed 0 bases and J shed 6 bases, with 14 bases lying between them. CDR3 in DNA: TGTGCCAGCAGTTTATCCAGAACAGGTGGGGCTGAAGCTTTCTTT. Protein sequence: CASSLSRTGGAEAFF.

This sequence joins TRBV2 and TRBJ2-7, with D perhaps TRBD2 (5 bases). The CDR3 is made up of 14 amino acids. Germline V gives CDR1 SNHLY, CDR2 FYNNEI. The V end lost 4 bases, the J end lost 5 bases, and 15 bases lay between the germline ends. In nucleotides, the CDR3 is TGTGCCAGCAGTGTGATCTCGGGGTTGGACGAGCAGTACTTC. This translates into CASSVISGLDEQYF.

The genes are TRBV10-3 and TRBJ2-4, with D perhaps TRBD2 (7 bases). Germline V gene sequence: CDR1 ENHRY, CDR2 SYGVKD. V lost 11 bases and J 4 bases, leaving 18 bases between the germline ends. The CDR3 covers 14 residues. CDR3 residues: CAGGVSGVKNIQYF. CDR3 DNA: TGTGCCGGGGGCGTGAGCGGGGTTAAAAACATTCAGTACTTC.

This chain joins TRBV5-4 and TRBJ1-4; TRBD1 matches 9 bases. The germline gives CDR1 SGHNT, CDR2 YYREEE (reference sequence). The trim removed 4 bases at V and 5 bases at J, leaving 6 bases unmatched. The CDR3 consists of 15 residues. The DNA of the CDR3 is TGTGCCAGCAGCCAGGTTGGACAGGGGAATGAAAAACTGTTTTTT. Encoded protein: CASSQVGQGNEKLFF.

The chain uses TRBV5-4 and TRBJ1-1; perhaps TRBD1 as D (6 bases). The CDR3 extends over 14 amino acids. Deletions cut 5 bases from V and 6 bases from J, with 17 bases between. The germline V gene has CDR1 SGHNT and CDR2 YYREEE (reference sequence). This CDR3 reads CASREGGPGPEAFF. Here the CDR3 DNA reads TGTGCCAGCAGAGAAGGGGGACCTGGCCCTGAAGCTTTCTTT.

This clone has only one observation. This chain joins TRBV7-3 and TRBJ2-1, with 16 nucleotides matching TRBD2. CDR1 is SGHTA and CDR2 is FQGTGA in the germline V gene. Unmatched junction bases numbered 8, after V lost 1 base and J lost 5 bases. CDR3 length: 19 amino acids. This chain's CDR3 is CASSLSPGLAGGPDNEQFF. The CDR3 DNA sequence: TGTGCCAGCAGCTTAAGTCCGGGACTAGCGGGAGGGCCTGACAATGAGCAGTTCTTC.

V usage is TRBV4-1 and J usage is TRBJ1-2; D might be TRBD1 (6 bases). CDR3 length: 15 residues. The germline V and J ends were trimmed by 2 bases and 5 bases, with 15 bases remaining between them. From germline, CDR1 is MGHRA and CDR2 YSYEKL. The CDR3 region has the DNA TGCGCCAGCAGCCAAACCAACGGGGGGCCTTATGGCTACACCTTC. It codes for CASSQTNGGPYGYTF.

V gene TRBV2 combines with J gene TRBJ2-7, with 13 nucleotides matching TRBD2. The CDR3 contains 14 residues. The trim removed 7 bases at V and 6 bases at J, leaving 6 bases unmatched. Germline values: CDR1 SNHLY, CDR2 FYNNEI. The CDR3 region has the DNA TGTGCCAGCAACGTGGGACTAGCGGGATCCGAGCAGTACTTC. Residues: CASNVGLAGSEQYF.